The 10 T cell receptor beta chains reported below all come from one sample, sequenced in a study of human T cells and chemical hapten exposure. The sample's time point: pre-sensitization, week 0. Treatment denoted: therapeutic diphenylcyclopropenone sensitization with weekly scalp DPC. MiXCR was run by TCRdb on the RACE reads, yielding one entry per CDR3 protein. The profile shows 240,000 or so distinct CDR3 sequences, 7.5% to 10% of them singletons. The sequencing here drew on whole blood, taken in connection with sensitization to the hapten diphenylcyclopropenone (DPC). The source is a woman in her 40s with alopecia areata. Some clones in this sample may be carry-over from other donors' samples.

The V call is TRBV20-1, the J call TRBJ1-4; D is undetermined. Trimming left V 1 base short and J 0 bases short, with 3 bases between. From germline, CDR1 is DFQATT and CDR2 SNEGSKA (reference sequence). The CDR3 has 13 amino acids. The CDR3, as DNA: TGCAGTGCTAGAGTCACAACTAATGAAAAACTGTTTTTT. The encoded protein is CSARVTTNEKLFF.

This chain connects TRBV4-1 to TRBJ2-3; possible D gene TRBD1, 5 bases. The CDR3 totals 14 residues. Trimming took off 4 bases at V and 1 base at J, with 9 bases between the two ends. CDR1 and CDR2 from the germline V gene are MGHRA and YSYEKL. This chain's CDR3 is CASSPGSGTDTQYF. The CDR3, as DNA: TGCGCCAGCAGCCCAGGGTCGGGCACAGATACGCAGTATTTT.

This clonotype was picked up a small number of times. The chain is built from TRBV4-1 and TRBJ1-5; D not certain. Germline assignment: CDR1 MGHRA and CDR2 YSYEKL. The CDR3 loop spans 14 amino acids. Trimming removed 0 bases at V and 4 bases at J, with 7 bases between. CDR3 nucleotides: TGCGCCAGCAGCCAAGATCTTGTTAATCAGCCCCAGCATTTT. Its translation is CASSQDLVNQPQHF.

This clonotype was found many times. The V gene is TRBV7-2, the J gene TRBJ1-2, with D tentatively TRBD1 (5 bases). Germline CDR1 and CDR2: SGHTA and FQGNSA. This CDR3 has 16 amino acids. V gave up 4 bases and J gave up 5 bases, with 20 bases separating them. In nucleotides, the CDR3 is TGTGCCAGCAGCTCCTGGACAAATCCTAGCCTTTATGGCTACACCTTC. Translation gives CASSSWTNPSLYGYTF.

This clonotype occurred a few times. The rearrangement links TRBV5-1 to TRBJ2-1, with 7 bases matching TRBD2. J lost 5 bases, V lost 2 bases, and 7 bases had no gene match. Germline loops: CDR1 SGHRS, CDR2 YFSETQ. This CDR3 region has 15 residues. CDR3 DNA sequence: TGCGCCAGCAGCTTCCCTAGCGGTGTAAACAATGAGCAGTTCTTC. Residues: CASSFPSGVNNEQFF.

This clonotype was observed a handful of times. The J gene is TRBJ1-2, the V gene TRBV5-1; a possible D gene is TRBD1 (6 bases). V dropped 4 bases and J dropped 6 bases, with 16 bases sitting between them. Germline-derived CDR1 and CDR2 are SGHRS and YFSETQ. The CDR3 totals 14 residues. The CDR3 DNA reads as TGCGCCAGCAGCATACAGGGCTTTGAGGATGGCTACACCTTC. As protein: CASSIQGFEDGYTF.

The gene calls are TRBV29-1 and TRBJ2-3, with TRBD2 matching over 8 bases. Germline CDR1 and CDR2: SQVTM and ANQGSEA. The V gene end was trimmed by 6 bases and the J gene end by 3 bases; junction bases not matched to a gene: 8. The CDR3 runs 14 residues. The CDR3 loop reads CSVPAGVETDTQYF. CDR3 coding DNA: TGCAGCGTCCCAGCGGGAGTGGAGACAGATACGCAGTATTTT.

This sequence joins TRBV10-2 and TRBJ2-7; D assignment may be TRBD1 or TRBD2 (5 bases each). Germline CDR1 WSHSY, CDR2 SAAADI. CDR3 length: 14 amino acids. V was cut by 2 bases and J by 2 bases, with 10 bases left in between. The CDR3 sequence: CASSEPGAAYEQYF. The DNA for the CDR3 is TGCGCCAGCAGTGAGCCCGGGGCCGCCTACGAGCAGTACTTC.

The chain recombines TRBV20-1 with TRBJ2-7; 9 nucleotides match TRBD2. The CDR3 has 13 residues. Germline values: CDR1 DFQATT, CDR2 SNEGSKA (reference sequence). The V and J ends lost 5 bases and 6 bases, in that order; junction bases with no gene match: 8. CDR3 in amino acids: CSAEREVKVEQYF. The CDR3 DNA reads TGCAGTGCTGAGCGGGAGGTAAAGGTCGAGCAGTACTTC.

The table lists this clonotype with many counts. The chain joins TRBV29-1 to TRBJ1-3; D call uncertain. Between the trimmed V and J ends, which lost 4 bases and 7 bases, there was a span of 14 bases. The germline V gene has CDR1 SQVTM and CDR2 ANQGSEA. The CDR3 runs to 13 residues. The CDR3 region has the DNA TGCAGCGTTGGACCTCTTCCTTCGAACACCATATATTTT. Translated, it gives CSVGPLPSNTIYF.